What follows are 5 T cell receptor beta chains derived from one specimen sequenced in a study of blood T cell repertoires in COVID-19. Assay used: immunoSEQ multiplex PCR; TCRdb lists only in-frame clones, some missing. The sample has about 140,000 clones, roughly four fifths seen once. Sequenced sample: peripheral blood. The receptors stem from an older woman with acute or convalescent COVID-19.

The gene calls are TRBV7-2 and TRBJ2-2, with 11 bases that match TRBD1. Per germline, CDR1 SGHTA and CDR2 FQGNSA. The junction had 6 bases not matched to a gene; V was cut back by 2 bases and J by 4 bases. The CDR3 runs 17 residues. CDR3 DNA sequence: TGTGCCAGCAGCTTACCCGGACAGGGGGCGAGCACCGGGGAGCTGTTTTTT. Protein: CASSLPGQGASTGELFF.

The CDR3 region is CASSTSPTRGEQYF. CDR3 DNA sequence: TGTGCCAGCAGCACTAGCCCGACTAGAGGTGAGCAGTACTTC. The chain combines TRBV7-2 with TRBJ2-7, with D tentatively TRBD2 (6 bases). Germline lookup yields CDR1 SGHTA and CDR2 FQGNSA. V gave up 5 bases and J gave up 7 bases, with 18 bases separating them. The CDR3 is 14 amino acids.

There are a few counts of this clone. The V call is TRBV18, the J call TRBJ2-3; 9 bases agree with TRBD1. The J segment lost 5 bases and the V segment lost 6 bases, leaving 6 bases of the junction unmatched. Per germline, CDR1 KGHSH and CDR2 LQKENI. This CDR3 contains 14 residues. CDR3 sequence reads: CASSPRTGVDTQYF. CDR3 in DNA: TGTGCCAGCTCCCCCCGGACAGGGGTAGATACGCAGTATTTT. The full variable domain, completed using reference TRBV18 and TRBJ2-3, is NAGVMQNPRHLVRRRGQEARLRCSPMKGHSHVYWYRQLPEEGLKFMVYLQKENIIDESGMPKERFSAEFPKEGPSILRIQQVVRGDSAAYFCASSPRTGVDTQYFGPGTRLTVL.

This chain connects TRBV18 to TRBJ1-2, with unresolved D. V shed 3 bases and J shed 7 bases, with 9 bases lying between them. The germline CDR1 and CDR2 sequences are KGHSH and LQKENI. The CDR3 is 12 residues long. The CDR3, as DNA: TGTGCCAGCTCACCGACTGAGAGTGGCTACACCTTC. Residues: CASSPTESGYTF. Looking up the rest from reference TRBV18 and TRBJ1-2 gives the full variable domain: NAGVMQNPRHLVRRRGQEARLRCSPMKGHSHVYWYRQLPEEGLKFMVYLQKENIIDESGMPKERFSAEFPKEGPSILRIQQVVRGDSAAYFCASSPTESGYTFGSGTRLTVV.

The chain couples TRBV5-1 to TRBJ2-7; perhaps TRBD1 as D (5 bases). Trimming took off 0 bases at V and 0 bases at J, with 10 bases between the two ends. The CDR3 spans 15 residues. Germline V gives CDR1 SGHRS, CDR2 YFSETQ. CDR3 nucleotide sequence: TGCGCCAGCAGCTTGGGACAGACCAGCTCCTACGAGCAGTACTTC. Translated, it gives CASSLGQTSSYEQYF.